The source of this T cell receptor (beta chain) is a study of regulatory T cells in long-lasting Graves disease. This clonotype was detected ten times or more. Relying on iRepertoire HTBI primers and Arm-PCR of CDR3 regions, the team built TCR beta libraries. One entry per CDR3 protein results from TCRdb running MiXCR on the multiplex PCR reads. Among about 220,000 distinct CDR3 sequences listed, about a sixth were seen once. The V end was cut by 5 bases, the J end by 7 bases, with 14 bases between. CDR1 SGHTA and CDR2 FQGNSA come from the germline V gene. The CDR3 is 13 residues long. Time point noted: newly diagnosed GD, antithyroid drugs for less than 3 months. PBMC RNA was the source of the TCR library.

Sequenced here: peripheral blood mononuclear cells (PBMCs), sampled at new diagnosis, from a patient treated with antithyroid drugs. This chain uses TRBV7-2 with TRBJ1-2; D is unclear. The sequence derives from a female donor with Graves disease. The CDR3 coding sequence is TGTGCCAGCAGCCCCATGATGAACCTTGGCTACACCTTC. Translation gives CASSPMMNLGYTF.